This record covers a single T cell receptor (beta chain). This clonotype was seen just once. It lacks a known antigen. It has no much larger one-base neighbor in the sample; base qualities were not kept. The donors were some 39 Caucasian individuals from Russia, aged 6 to 90 years, who were systemically healthy. Roughly 11 milliliters of peripheral blood were drawn from each donor into EDTA-treated Vacutainer tubes. Ficoll-Paque density-gradient centrifugation was used to isolate PBMCs, with at least 7 million obtained per sample. Total RNA was extracted from PBMCs with Trizol reagent, with at least 6 micrograms obtained per sample. The percentages of naive CD45RAhigh/CD27high T cells were determined by flow cytometry on a PBMC aliquot from every donor. This record comes from a study of blood T cells in healthy people across ages (dated by TCRdb to the mid-2010s). Regarding the research as a whole: In model experiments, template switching captured roughly one uniquely barcoded TCR beta cDNA molecule for every two T cells. The study measured age-related changes in TCR beta repertoire diversity using deep sequencing normalized with unique cDNA molecular identifiers. Donors of different ages were randomly distributed across sequencing lanes to avoid experimental bias. The study analyzed two additional independent replicas of 1 million unique cDNA reads from the same blood draw for two donors, one aged 18 to 30 and one aged 80 or older. Donors were grouped into four age groups: young (average 16 years), middle-aged (about 40), aged (around 60) and long-lived (just over 80).

Findings and caveats that apply to the study as a whole: The long-lived group showed more naive CD4+ T cells, fewer expanded clones and increased TCR diversity than the aged group, suggesting age selection. Conclusive comparison of naive and antigen-experienced compartments was prevented by the profiling of bulk unsorted PBMCs. Because donor CMV infection status was unknown, age-related changes in expanded clonotypes were potentially confounded. Total diversity estimates from one million sequenced T cells were considered lower bounds and underestimates. The percentage of naive T cells measured by flow cytometry correlated strongly with observed TCR beta diversity. Observed TCR beta diversity per million T cells fell roughly linearly with age, and a significant reduction was already apparent by age about 36.

The library relied on 5' RACE. Sequencing was carried out with an Illumina HiSeq 2500. The second PCR ran for about 7 to 11 cycles and used a J-beta primer mix along with a sample-barcoded 5' primer. A template-switch 5' adaptor carrying 12 random nucleotides introduced a unique molecular identifier onto each TCR beta cDNA molecule. At least 2.5 million CDR3-containing paired-end reads were obtained from each sample. First-strand cDNA was synthesized from all RNA with the Mint cDNA synthesis kit, primed by a TRBC-specific oligonucleotide. Following uracil-DNA glycosylase treatment, a first 18-cycle PCR with universal primers M1SS and BC2_uni_R was performed on all cDNA. In the source study's methods: Normalization of each sample was performed by random selection of 1 million high-quality reads, each carrying a distinct molecular identifier. Reads sharing molecular identifiers were discarded rather than binned into consensus sequences. MiTCR, set to a Q25 quality threshold and the strictest error-elimination algorithm, was used for CDR3 identification, clonotype clustering and error correction. A nonparametric unseen species model with Euler transformation was used to estimate a lower bound on total TCR beta diversity. TCRdb cleaned the public reads at Q25 with fastp, built clones with MiXCR and kept in-frame beta chains. A single entry per CDR3 protein holds the most common genes and DNA from its merged rows. TCRdb, not the authors, supplied the V and J calls. Here the sample has hundreds of thousands of distinct CDR3 sequences; around 62% occur a single time. The ten top clones hold about a quarter of the sample.

Sequencing was performed on blood. The TCR was taken from a man aged 25-40 years in good health.

In nucleotides, the sequence is TGTGCCAGCAGCTTCCCGCTTCACAGGGACAAGGGTTGGACGCGCGAGCAGTACTTC. Its amino acids are CASSFPLHRDKGWTREQYF. In this chain, TRBV7-9 is recombined with TRBJ2-5, and TRBD1 may be the D gene, going by 6 matching bases. The DNA end is a closer match to TRBJ2-7, so the J assignment may be wrong. As encoded in the germline V gene (reference sequence), CDR1 is SEHNR while CDR2 is FQNEAQ. Inclusive of the bounding cysteine and phenylalanine, the CDR3 is 19 residues long. The read is trimmed to its CDR3 DNA, 57 bases read in frame from base 1.